One sample yielded the 23 T cell receptor beta chains listed below, sequenced in a study of blood T cell repertoires in COVID-19. Clones were sequenced by immunoSEQ multiplex PCR, and TCRdb holds only the in-frame ones, with some missing. The table has about 120,000 clones, about 79% seen once. The specimen sequenced was peripheral blood. The receptors stem from a man between 65 and 85 years old with acute or convalescent COVID-19.

This clone was detected only a few times. J is TRBJ1-2 and V is TRBV19; no clear D gene. The V end lost 1 base, the J end lost 6 bases, and 9 bases lay between the germline ends. The CDR3 is made up of 13 amino acids. Germline V gene sequence: CDR1 LNHDA, CDR2 SQIVND (reference sequence). CDR3 loop: CASSIGPGNGYTF. The DNA for the CDR3 is TGTGCCAGTAGTATAGGGCCAGGCAATGGCTACACCTTC.

This chain links TRBV3-1 (or the pseudogene TRBV3-2) with TRBJ2-2; possible D gene TRBD1, 6 bases. Germline V gene data show CDR1 as LGHDT and CDR2 as YNNKEL (reference sequence). V lost 1 base and J 5 bases, leaving 11 bases between the germline ends. The CDR3 is 15 residues long. CDR3 sequence reads: CASSQGLRGTGELFF. For the CDR3, the DNA is TGTGCCAGCAGCCAAGGGCTAAGGGGGACCGGGGAGCTGTTTTTT.

The CDR3 sequence is CASSVDRLPGNTIYF. The DNA for the CDR3 is TGTGCCAGCAGCGTGGACAGGCTCCCTGGAAACACCATATATTTT. This chain joins TRBV7-2 and TRBJ1-3, with 7 nucleotides matching TRBD1. The length of the CDR3 is 15 residues. The V segment lost 5 bases and the J segment 2 bases; nucleotides outside the gene matches: 6. Germline CDR1 and CDR2: SGHTA and FQGNSA.

Only one count was recorded for this clone. The chain carries TRBV7-2 and TRBJ1-6, with TRBD1 as a possible D gene (5 bases). There are 15 residues in the CDR3. Trimming removed 1 base at V and 10 bases at J, with 14 bases between. Germline assignment: CDR1 SGHTA and CDR2 FQGNSA. The CDR3 region has the DNA TGTGCCAGCAGCTTAGAGGGGCAGCTCGGATCACCCCTCCACTTT. Its translation: CASSLEGQLGSPLHF. The whole variable domain, remainder taken from reference TRBV7-2 and TRBJ1-6, is GAGVSQSPSNKVTEKGKDVELRCDPISGHTALYWYRQSLGQGLEFLIYFQGNSAPDKSGLPSDRFSAERTGGSVSTLTIQRTQQEDSAVYLCASSLEGQLGSPLHFGNGTRLTVT.

The chain is built from TRBV5-4 and TRBJ2-2, with 7 bases fitting TRBD1. The CDR3 is 15 amino acids. Trimming removed 5 bases from V and 4 bases from J; junction bases left unmatched: 8. Germline V CDR1 and CDR2: SGHNT, YYREEE (reference sequence). The CDR3 here is CASSNQGVRTGELFF. CDR3 nucleotide sequence: TGTGCCAGCAGTAACCAGGGGGTTCGCACCGGGGAGCTGTTTTTT.

V is TRBV11-2 and J is TRBJ2-3; weak D call: TRBD2 (5 bases). Germline V CDR1 and CDR2: SGHAT, FQNNGV. The CDR3 is 14 amino acids. V gave up 2 bases and J gave up 5 bases, with 11 bases separating them. The CDR3 DNA follows: TGTGCCAGCAGCTTAATCCTAGCCAGAGATACGCAGTATTTT. This gives the protein CASSLILARDTQYF. The full variable domain, rest sourced from reference TRBV11-2 and TRBJ2-3, is EAGVAQSPRYKIIEKRQSVAFWCNPISGHATLYWYQQILGQGPKLLIQFQNNGVVDDSQLPKDRFSAERLKGVDSTLKIQPAKLEDSAVYLCASSLILARDTQYFGPGTRLTVL.

Here the CDR3 reads CASSETRVNYGYTF. CDR3 DNA sequence: TGTGCCAGCAGTGAAACCAGGGTTAACTATGGCTACACCTTC. The chain recombines TRBV2 with TRBJ1-2, with D maybe TRBD1 (5 bases). The CDR3 spans 14 residues. With 2 bases removed from V and 1 base from J, the gap between germline ends came to 8 bases. Germline CDR1 reads SNHLY; CDR2 reads FYNNEI.

The V gene is TRBV5-1, the J gene TRBJ1-4, with 10 bases fitting TRBD1. This CDR3 has 15 residues. Germline CDR1 SGHRS, CDR2 YFSETQ. J was trimmed by 8 bases and V by 4 bases; bases with no gene match: 8. CDR3 in DNA: TGCGCCAGCAGCACCACCGGGACAGGGGACGAAAAACTGTTTTTT. It encodes CASSTTGTGDEKLFF. The entire variable domain, with the rest obtained from reference TRBV5-1 and TRBJ1-4, is as follows: KAGVTQTPRYLIKTRGQQVTLSCSPISGHRSVSWYQQTPGQGLQFLFEYFSETQRNKGNFPGRFSGRQFSNSRSEMNVSTLELGDSALYLCASSTTGTGDEKLFFGSGTQLSVL.

This sequence joins TRBV2 and TRBJ2-1; 8 nucleotides line up with TRBD2. V dropped 7 bases and J dropped 0; count of bases not matched to a gene: 5. Germline CDR1 and CDR2: SNHLY and FYNNEI. The CDR3 runs to 15 residues. The chain's CDR3 is CASTIRGGSYNEQFF. Written as DNA, the CDR3 is TGTGCCAGCACGATACGGGGGGGCTCCTACAATGAGCAGTTCTTC.

This clone appeared a single time. The genes are TRBV5-6 and TRBJ1-1, with 9 bases aligning to TRBD1. The trim removed 4 bases at V and 4 bases at J, leaving 8 bases unmatched. CDR3 length equals 15 residues. Germline loops: CDR1 SGHDT, CDR2 YYEEEE. CDR3 loop: CASSIWTGVATEAFF. In nucleotides, the CDR3 is TGTGCCAGCAGCATCTGGACAGGGGTGGCCACTGAAGCTTTCTTT.

The J gene is TRBJ1-4, the V gene TRBV2; 8 nucleotides match TRBD1. Germline V gene sequence: CDR1 SNHLY, CDR2 FYNNEI. V shed 7 bases and J 3 bases; nucleotides not matched to a gene: 7. CDR3 length: 15 residues. CDR3 DNA: TGTGCCAGCACGCAGGGGGCAGGGTCTAATGAAAAACTGTTTTTT. Protein product: CASTQGAGSNEKLFF.

The chain joins TRBV11-3 to TRBJ2-5, with D maybe TRBD2 (6 bases). V was cut by 2 bases and J by 4 bases, with 8 bases left in between. Germline values: CDR1 SGHNT, CDR2 YENEEA. This CDR3 comprises 13 residues. CDR3 DNA sequence: TGTGCCAGCAGCTTACGGGGGACAGAGACCCAGTACTTC. Its protein is CASSLRGTETQYF.

This clone is a singleton in its sample. The rearrangement links TRBV7-2 to TRBJ1-2, with 7 bases identical to TRBD1. Germline lookup yields CDR1 SGHTA and CDR2 FQGNSA. The CDR3 runs 15 residues. V trimming: 0 bases; J trimming: 8 bases; junction bases outside the gene matches: 9. The CDR3 DNA reads TGTGCCAGCAGCTTAGCCGGGACAGTCCAAAAGGGCTACACCTTC. Its protein product is CASSLAGTVQKGYTF.

J is TRBJ1-3 and V is TRBV3-1 (or the pseudogene TRBV3-2); D unclear. Germline assignment: CDR1 LGHDT and CDR2 YNNKEL (reference sequence). The CDR3 contains 15 residues. V was clipped by 6 bases and J by 4 bases, with 16 bases between them. CDR3 in DNA: TGTGCCAGCAGGCCTTCGGTGGCGGGGGGAAACACCATATATTTT. It yields the protein CASRPSVAGGNTIYF.

The chain joins TRBV6-6 to TRBJ2-5, with TRBD2 identical over 12 bases. The V segment lost 4 bases and the J segment 5 bases; nucleotides outside the gene matches: 8. The CDR3 consists of 16 residues. Germline assignment: CDR1 MNHNY and CDR2 SVGAGI (reference sequence). The CDR3 protein is CASSFWTSGVGETQYF. DNA for the CDR3: TGTGCCAGCAGTTTCTGGACTAGCGGGGTCGGGGAGACCCAGTACTTC.

The chain has TRBV28 and TRBJ2-3; 9 nucleotides line up with TRBD1. Germline CDR1 and CDR2: MDHEN and SYDVKM. This CDR3 spans 15 amino acids. V dropped 3 bases and J dropped 6; count of bases not matched to a gene: 7. The CDR3 DNA follows: TGTGCCAGCAGTTTTTGGGACAGGGCCGAGGATACGCAGTATTTT. Translating gives CASSFWDRAEDTQYF.

This sequence joins TRBV3-1 (or the pseudogene TRBV3-2) and TRBJ1-1, with 8 bases lining up with TRBD1. The CDR3 sequence is 16 residues long. V trimming: 3 bases; J trimming: 4 bases; junction bases outside the gene matches: 10. Germline V gene lookup returns CDR1 LGHDT and CDR2 YNNKEL (reference sequence). DNA for the CDR3: TGTGCCAGCAGCCAGAGGACAGGGAGGTCGGTCACTGAAGCTTTCTTT. Translating it yields CASSQRTGRSVTEAFF.

The chain is built from TRBV7-8 and TRBJ2-7; 7 bases line up with TRBD1. The V and J ends lost 5 bases and 0 bases, in that order; junction bases with no gene match: 10. Per germline, CDR1 SGHVS and CDR2 FQNEAQ. The CDR3 totals 16 residues. The CDR3 is CASSRNWDSSSYEQYF. The CDR3 coding sequence is TGTGCCAGCAGCCGGAACTGGGACAGCAGCTCCTACGAGCAGTACTTC.

About this clone itself: This sample also contains other DNA sequences that code for the same CDR3. The J gene is TRBJ1-5, the V gene TRBV7-3; perhaps TRBD1 as D (5 bases). The germline V gene has CDR1 SGHTA and CDR2 FQGTGA. CDR3 length: 13 amino acids. V was cut by 2 bases and J by 5 bases, with 7 bases left in between. CDR3 residues: CASSLDRDQPQHF. The CDR3 DNA follows: TGTGCCAGCAGCTTAGACAGAGATCAGCCCCAGCATTTT.

This clone was detected a few times. This chain links TRBV24-1 with TRBJ1-1, with 8 bases lining up with TRBD1. Germline CDR1 reads KGHDR; CDR2 reads SFDVKD. With 0 bases clipped from V and 5 bases from J, the junction kept 4 bases outside the gene matches. CDR3 length: 15 amino acids. The chain's CDR3 is CATSDLQDRATEAFF. The CDR3 bases are TGTGCCACCAGTGATTTGCAGGACAGGGCTACTGAAGCTTTCTTT.

The V call is TRBV11-2, the J call TRBJ2-7; TRBD2 aligns across 7 bases. The CDR3 has 15 residues. Germline V gives CDR1 SGHAT, CDR2 FQNNGV. Trimming at V came to 0 bases and at J to 1 base, leaving 3 bases not matched to a gene. The CDR3 DNA sequence: TGTGCCAGCAGCTTAGATCGGGGGGAGTCCTACGAGCAGTACTTC. This gives the protein CASSLDRGESYEQYF.

This chain links TRBV4-1 with TRBJ2-1, with TRBD2 matching over 12 bases. There are 13 residues in the CDR3. The junction had 1 base not matched to a gene; V was cut back by 6 bases and J by 7 bases. The V gene's germline CDR1 is MGHRA and CDR2 YSYEKL. Here the CDR3 DNA reads TGCGCCAGCAGGACTAGCGGGGGTAATGAGCAGTTCTTC. It codes for CASRTSGGNEQFF.

The chain employs TRBV7-2 and TRBJ1-4, with D uncertain. The V gene's germline CDR1 is SGHTA and CDR2 FQGNSA. CDR3 size: 15 residues. The germline V and J ends were trimmed by 2 bases and 1 base, with 8 bases remaining between them. CDR3 amino acids: CASSLSPGTNEKLFF. DNA of the CDR3: TGTGCCAGCAGCTTATCCCCGGGAACTAATGAAAAACTGTTTTTT.